This TCR beta chain derives from a study of blood T cell repertoires in COVID-19. Sequencing was performed with immunoSEQ multiplex PCR; in TCRdb, only in-frame clones are kept and a portion is missing. The data hold 350,000 to 500,000 clones, with roughly 84% observed a single time. V was shortened by 3 bases and J by 2 bases, with 14 bases between the two germline ends. This CDR3 region has 17 residues. CDR1 and CDR2 from the germline V gene are SGHTA and FQGNSA. The rearrangement links TRBV7-2 to TRBJ2-6; no clear D gene. The clonotype was recovered from a woman younger than 30 who had been exposed to COVID-19. The sequenced material came from PBMCs or T cells enriched from blood (not recorded which). Here the CDR3 reads CASSFYLGVAGANVLTF. The DNA for the CDR3 is TGTGCCAGCAGCTTTTATCTCGGTGTAGCTGGGGCCAACGTCCTGACTTTC. Together with reference TRBV7-2 and TRBJ2-6, the CDR3 gives the full variable domain: GAGVSQSPSNKVTEKGKDVELRCDPISGHTALYWYRQSLGQGLEFLIYFQGNSAPDKSGLPSDRFSAERTGGSVSTLTIQRTQQEDSAVYLCASSFYLGVAGANVLTFGAGSRLTVL.